A selection of T cell receptor beta chains follows, all from one sample in a study of CD8 T cells in ankylosing spondylitis. One entry per CDR3 protein, called by TCRdb with MiXCR from the 5' RACE reads. Among about 330,000 distinct CDR3 sequences, 6.5% to 10% were seen once, and the ten largest hold roughly 15%. Source material: blood, either unsorted or a sorted T cell fraction (not recorded which). These receptors were obtained from a male donor with ankylosing spondylitis. CDR3s include the opening cysteine and the closing phenylalanine or tryptophan. D genes are given only for firm matches. Clone size appears in some rows only: once, few, many, or a class for an expanded clone.

CDR3 length,D gene,clone size,J gene,V gene,CDR3 protein,CDR3 DNA
16,TRBD2,few,TRBJ2-1,TRBV5-1,CASSSGLADFPNEQFF,TGCGCCAGCAGCTCCGGACTAGCGGACTTCCCCAATGAGCAGTTCTTC
15,NA,many,TRBJ2-5,TRBV6-5,CASSFLLENQETQYF,TGTGCCAGCAGTTTTCTACTAGAGAACCAAGAGACCCAGTACTTC
12,NA,many,TRBJ2-7,TRBV12-3/TRBV12-4,CASTPGTYEQYF,TGTGCCAGCACTCCGGGGACCTACGAGCAGTACTTC
15,TRBD1,few,TRBJ2-1,TRBV3-1,CASSSRDRRDNEQFF,TGTGCCAGCAGCTCCCGGGACAGAAGGGACAATGAGCAGTTCTTC
15,NA,many,TRBJ1-1,TRBV5-6,CASSSLRVGGTEAFF,TGTGCCAGCAGTTCCCTAAGGGTAGGGGGCACTGAAGCTTTCTTT
15,TRBD2,few,TRBJ2-7,TRBV7-9,CASSPNWGGAYEQYF,TGTGCCAGCAGCCCGAACTGGGGGGGGGCCTACGAGCAGTACTTC
15,NA,NA,TRBJ2-2,TRBV6-1,CASSVGDTYTGELFF,TGTGCCAGCAGTGTTGGGGACACGTACACCGGGGAGCTGTTTTTT
13,NA,few,TRBJ2-3,TRBV28,CASNELSTDTQYF,TGTGCCAGCAACGAGCTAAGCACAGATACGCAGTATTTT
13,NA,NA,TRBJ1-6,TRBV20-1,CSASARSNSPLHF,TGCAGTGCTAGCGCCCGTAGTAATTCACCCCTCCACTTT
15,NA,few,TRBJ2-7,TRBV2,CASSEALDASYEQYF,TGTGCCAGCAGTGAAGCGCTGGACGCCTCCTACGAGCAGTACTTC
14,NA,NA,TRBJ2-7,TRBV4-1,CASNLFEGSYEQYF,TGCGCCAGCAACCTATTTGAGGGCTCCTACGAGCAGTACTTC
19,NA,many,TRBJ1-1,TRBV28,CASSSPLVSAPGSWTEAFF,TGTGCCAGCAGTTCCCCCCTGGTGTCAGCCCCCGGGTCGTGGACTGAAGCTTTCTTT
11,NA,many,TRBJ2-1,TRBV20-1,CSAPRPPVQFF,TGCAGTGCCCCGAGACCGCCAGTGCAGTTCTTC
12,TRBD2,few,TRBJ2-7,TRBV7-2,CASSALAGKQYF,TGTGCCAGCAGCGCCCTAGCGGGAAAGCAGTACTTC
16,TRBD2,few,TRBJ2-7,TRBV27,CASSRLAGGMFYEQYF,TGTGCCAGCAGTAGACTAGCGGGAGGTATGTTCTACGAGCAGTACTTC
12,NA,many,TRBJ2-7,TRBV20-1,CSVKGHGYEQYF,TGCAGTGTGAAAGGGCACGGCTACGAGCAGTACTTC
15,NA,NA,TRBJ1-1,TRBV9,CASSVTGRRDTEAFF,TGTGCCAGCAGCGTGACAGGTCGAAGGGACACTGAAGCTTTCTTT
15,NA,NA,TRBJ2-7,TRBV27,CASRLAGTNPYEQYF,TGTGCCAGCAGGCTGGCCGGGACAAACCCCTACGAGCAGTACTTC
18,TRBD2,few,TRBJ2-1,TRBV4-2,CASSQALAGAPTRNEQFF,TGTGCCAGCAGCCAAGCCCTAGCGGGAGCTCCTACGAGAAATGAGCAGTTCTTC
13,TRBD2,NA,TRBJ2-7,TRBV27,CASSPYPSGEQYF,TGTGCCAGCAGTCCCTATCCTAGCGGCGAGCAGTACTTC
13,NA,many,TRBJ1-4,TRBV25-1,CASSEEVGEKLFF,TGTGCCAGCAGTGAAGAAGTGGGAGAAAAACTGTTTTTT
17,NA,NA,TRBJ2-7,TRBV20-1,CSASTGLGGRSSYEQYF,TGCAGTGCTAGTACGGGGCTTGGGGGCCGGAGCTCCTACGAGCAGTACTTC
17,NA,few,TRBJ2-5,TRBV3-1,CASSQEFPTGGGETQYF,TGTGCCAGCAGCCAAGAGTTCCCCACCGGGGGAGGCGAGACCCAGTACTTC
15,NA,few,TRBJ2-1,TRBV7-3,CASSPERMNYNEQFF,TGTGCCAGCAGCCCTGAGCGGATGAACTACAATGAGCAGTTCTTC
13,NA,NA,TRBJ2-1,TRBV20-1,CSARTRNYNEQFF,TGCAGTGCTAGGACAAGGAATTACAATGAGCAGTTCTTC
17,NA,NA,TRBJ1-5,TRBV3-1,CASSYSPPGGSNQPQHF,TGTGCCAGCAGCTACTCCCCGCCGGGCGGCAGCAATCAGCCCCAGCATTTT
16,NA,few,TRBJ2-1,TRBV4-2,CASSPLGISSYNEQFF,TGTGCCAGCAGCCCCCTAGGCATTAGCTCCTACAATGAGCAGTTCTTC
15,TRBD2,few,TRBJ2-7,TRBV3-1,CASSLITGGSHEQYF,TGTGCCAGCAGCCTCATCACGGGCGGGAGCCACGAGCAGTACTTC
16,NA,few,TRBJ1-1,TRBV28,CASGDLEGLRDTEAFF,TGTGCCAGCGGAGACCTCGAGGGCTTAAGGGACACTGAAGCTTTCTTT
13,NA,many,TRBJ1-4,TRBV12-3/TRBV12-4,CASSPGRNEKLFF,TGTGCCAGCAGTCCCGGGCGAAATGAAAAACTGTTTTTT
19,TRBD2,few,TRBJ2-5,TRBV4-3,CASSQERGTSGYFQETQYF,TGCGCCAGCAGCCAAGAACGCGGGACTAGCGGGTACTTCCAAGAGACCCAGTACTTC
15,TRBD2,NA,TRBJ2-4,TRBV28,CASRVWRERENIQYF,TGTGCCAGCAGGGTTTGGCGGGAGCGAGAGAACATTCAGTACTTC
13,NA,many,TRBJ2-7,TRBV12-3/TRBV12-4,CASSSGMGLEQYF,TGTGCCAGCAGTTCCGGCATGGGGCTCGAGCAGTACTTC
15,TRBD2,few,TRBJ2-7,TRBV19,CASSIALAGHYEQYF,TGTGCCAGTAGTATTGCCCTAGCGGGTCACTACGAGCAGTACTTC
11,NA,many,TRBJ2-1,TRBV29-1,CSGSTHNEQFF,TGCAGCGGATCGACCCACAATGAGCAGTTCTTC
15,NA,NA,TRBJ1-1,TRBV27,CASSFLSAWGTEAFF,TGTGCCAGCAGTTTCTTATCGGCTTGGGGCACTGAAGCTTTCTTT
10,NA,few,TRBJ2-5,TRBV20-1,CSARDRTQYF,TGCAGTGCTAGAGATAGGACCCAGTACTTC
16,NA,NA,TRBJ2-5,TRBV5-1,CASRLGLRDRQETQYF,TGCGCCAGCAGGTTGGGACTCCGGGACAGACAAGAGACCCAGTACTTC
14,NA,NA,TRBJ1-1,TRBV5-1,CASSQQGENTEAFF,TGCGCCAGCAGCCAACAGGGAGAGAACACTGAAGCTTTCTTT
14,NA,few,TRBJ1-1,TRBV19,CATHDGTDIAEAFF,TGTGCCACCCACGATGGGACGGACATCGCTGAAGCTTTCTTT
16,NA,NA,TRBJ2-3,TRBV3-1,CASSQERAEPWVTQYF,TGTGCCAGCAGCCAAGAAAGAGCAGAGCCGTGGGTTACGCAGTATTTT